The sequence of this T cell receptor (beta chain) was determined in a study of blood T cells in healthy people across ages. Broader study findings: With naive T cell percentage, TCR beta diversity showed a strong correlation.

This clonotype was counted only a few times. Its antigen is as yet unknown. Trimming pared 4 bases from V and 8 bases from J, leaving 11 bases between. This CDR3 comprises 13 residues. The V gene's germline CDR1 is SGHVS and CDR2 FNYEAQ. PCR was performed a second time for about 6 to 12 cycles using a sample-barcoded 5' primer and a J-beta primer mix. Every single cDNA molecule received a tag from a template-switch adaptor with 12 random nucleotides. In TCRdb, the 5' RACE reads were re-called with MiXCR into one record per CDR3 protein. The sample holds some 900,000 distinct CDR3 sequences, 25% to 30% seen once. Each sample gave at least 6.5 million isolated PBMCs. Total RNA extraction produced at least 5 micrograms (per sample) for the study.

V and J are TRBV7-6 and TRBJ2-2; weak D call: TRBD1 (5 bases). Sequenced input: blood. This sequence was found in a woman older than 75 in good health. The CDR3 DNA reads as TGTGCCAGCAGCTCGACAGAATTGGGGGAGCTGTTTTTT. Translation gives CASSSTELGELFF.